Listed here are 13 T cell receptor beta chains from one sample, sequenced in a study of cytomegalovirus exposure and HLA in healthy donors. The table came from immunoSEQ multiplex PCR; TCRdb's copy has only in-frame clones and leaves some out. The sample holds about 160,000 clones, 86% seen once. Sample: PBMCs. Receptors were obtained from a woman younger than 45 in good health and CMV-seronegative.

The table lists this clone with a count of one. The chain carries TRBV5-1 and TRBJ2-5, with D perhaps TRBD1 or TRBD2 (5 bases each). CDR1 is SGHRS, CDR2 YFSETQ, per germline. This CDR3 has 16 amino acids. Trimming shortened V by 0 bases and J by 5 bases, and 17 bases separated the two germline ends. Here the CDR3 reads CASSLGGDQGRETQYF. In nucleotides, the CDR3 is TGCGCCAGCAGCTTGGGAGGGGACCAAGGCAGGGAGACCCAGTACTTC.

The V call is TRBV20-1, the J call TRBJ1-1; no definite D call. V dropped 6 bases and J dropped 1 base, with 6 bases sitting between them. The CDR3 is 11 residues long. CDR1 and CDR2 from the germline V gene are DFQATT and SNEGSKA (reference sequence). CDR3 region: CSAQENTEAFF. The CDR3 DNA sequence: TGCAGTGCCCAGGAGAACACTGAAGCTTTCTTT.

The chain recombines TRBV6-9 with TRBJ1-5, with D possibly TRBD1 on 5 matching bases. Looked up from germline, CDR1 is MNHGY and CDR2 is SVAAGI. The CDR3 spans 14 residues. Deletions cut 6 bases from V and 9 bases from J, with 18 bases between. The CDR3 DNA is TGTGCCAGCAGGGCCACGGGGCCGCTCCGGCCCCAGCATTTT. This translates into CASRATGPLRPQHF.

The chain joins TRBV12-5 to TRBJ2-2; D unclear. The CDR3 covers 13 residues. V lost 1 base and J 9 bases, leaving 9 bases between the germline ends. Germline loops: CDR1 LGHNT, CDR2 FRNRAP. The CDR3 region is CASGLDLMRELFF. CDR3 DNA: TGTGCTAGTGGTTTGGACCTAATGAGGGAGCTGTTTTTT.

The chain recombines TRBV27 with TRBJ2-1; D is ambiguous. The CDR3 is 13 residues long. The V gene's germline CDR1 is MNHEY and CDR2 SMNVEV (reference sequence). Deletions cut 0 bases from V and 5 bases from J, with 5 bases between. CDR3 in DNA: TGTGCCAGCAGTTTATCGTTACACAATGAGCAGTTCTTC. It codes for CASSLSLHNEQFF.

This sequence joins TRBV4-2 and TRBJ2-3, with 10 nucleotides matching TRBD2. The CDR3 is 18 amino acids. Germline V gene sequence: CDR1 LGHNA, CDR2 YNFKEQ. V trimming: 5 bases; J trimming: 2 bases; junction bases outside the gene matches: 13. This CDR3 is CASSIRPAGGPNTDTQYF. The CDR3 nucleotides are TGTGCCAGCAGCATCAGGCCAGCGGGAGGGCCTAACACAGATACGCAGTATTTT.

This clone occurred a few times. The chain employs TRBV4-1 and TRBJ1-5; D is possibly TRBD1 (5 bases). The germline V gene encodes CDR1 MGHRA and CDR2 YSYEKL. Trimming removed 1 base from V and 5 bases from J, with 12 bases in between. This CDR3 is built from 15 residues. CDR3 bases: TGCGCCAGCAGCCAAGTAGGGGAAGGACATCAGCCCCAGCATTTT. Its protein is CASSQVGEGHQPQHF.

This sequence joins TRBV7-9 and TRBJ2-1, with no clear D. Trimming pared 2 bases from V and 9 bases from J, leaving 29 bases between. CDR1 and CDR2 (germline): SEHNR, FQNEAQ (reference sequence). The CDR3 runs 19 residues. CDR3 residues: CASSLILNDVGRTASEQFF. The CDR3 DNA sequence: TGTGCCAGCAGCTTAATCCTAAACGATGTCGGGCGGACGGCTAGTGAGCAGTTCTTC.

This chain connects TRBV7-3 to TRBJ2-1; 10 bases align to TRBD2. The CDR3 has 16 residues. V trimming: 4 bases; J trimming: 4 bases; junction bases outside the gene matches: 7. Germline V gene lookup returns CDR1 SGHTA and CDR2 FQGTGA. CDR3 coding DNA: TGTGCCAGCAGCTCCTGGACTAGCGGAGTGTACAATGAGCAGTTCTTC. Translation gives CASSSWTSGVYNEQFF.

The chain recombines TRBV9 with TRBJ2-3, with TRBD2 as a possible D gene (6 bases). The ends were cut back, 0 bases at V and 2 bases at J, with 13 bases in the middle. The CDR3 is 16 residues long. Looked up from germline, CDR1 is SGDLS and CDR2 is YYNGEE. In nucleotides, the CDR3 is TGTGCCAGCAGCGTAGCGTGGGACTGGTCCACAGATACGCAGTATTTT. This encodes CASSVAWDWSTDTQYF.

The chain employs TRBV21-1 and TRBJ1-5. TRBV21-1 is recorded as a pseudogene. The CDR3 contains 17 residues. CDR3 bases: TGTGCCAGCAGCAATCTCATCGGGACTTCGGGGTCTCAGCCCCAGCATTTT. Translation: CASSNLIGTSGSQPQHF.

The chain combines TRBV5-1 with TRBJ2-7, with 11 nucleotides matching TRBD2. This CDR3 comprises 16 residues. J was trimmed by 1 base and V by 2 bases; bases with no gene match: 5. The germline V gene has CDR1 SGHRS and CDR2 YFSETQ. The CDR3 loop is CASSFHLAGGSYEQYF. The CDR3 DNA reads TGCGCCAGCAGCTTCCACCTAGCGGGAGGTTCCTACGAGCAGTACTTC.

The chain carries TRBV5-4 and TRBJ1-1; 11 nucleotides line up with TRBD1. The germline V gene encodes CDR1 SGHNT and CDR2 YYREEE (reference sequence). V shed 4 bases and J 7 bases; nucleotides not matched to a gene: 3. This CDR3 spans 13 amino acids. CDR3 protein: CASSRTGGSEAFF. The CDR3 nucleotides read TGTGCCAGCAGCCGGACAGGGGGCAGTGAAGCTTTCTTT.